This T cell receptor (beta chain) comes out of a study of control samples from healthy donors and cancer patients. The data were produced by immunoSEQ multiplex PCR, yet TCRdb's version contains in-frame clones alone and is incomplete. The sample records 120,000 or so clones, 80% to 90% being singletons. Sequenced: blood. This TCR was recovered from a man aged 35 to 55 in good health.

The CDR3, as DNA: TGTGCCAGCAGTGAAGACCCCAATTCACCCCTCCACTTT. It yields the protein CASSEDPNSPLHF. This chain links TRBV25-1 with TRBJ1-6; D remains ambiguous. Germline V CDR1 and CDR2: MGHDK, SYGVNS. This CDR3 spans 13 amino acids. Trimming removed 2 bases from V and 7 bases from J, with 6 bases in between.